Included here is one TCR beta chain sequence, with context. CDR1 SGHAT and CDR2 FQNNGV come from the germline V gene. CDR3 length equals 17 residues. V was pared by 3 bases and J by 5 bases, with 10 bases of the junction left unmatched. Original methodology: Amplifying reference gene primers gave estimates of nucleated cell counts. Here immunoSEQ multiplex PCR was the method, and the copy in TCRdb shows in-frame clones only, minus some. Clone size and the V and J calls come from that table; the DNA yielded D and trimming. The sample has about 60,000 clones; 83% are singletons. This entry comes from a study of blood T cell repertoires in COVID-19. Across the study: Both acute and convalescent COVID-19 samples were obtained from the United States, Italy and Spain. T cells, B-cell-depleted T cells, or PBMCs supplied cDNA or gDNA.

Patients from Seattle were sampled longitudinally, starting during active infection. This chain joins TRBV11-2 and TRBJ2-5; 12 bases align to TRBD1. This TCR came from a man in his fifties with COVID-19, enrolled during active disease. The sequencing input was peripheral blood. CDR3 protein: CASSLGGQGARGETQYF. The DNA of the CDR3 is TGTGCCAGCAGCTTGGGGGGACAGGGGGCGCGAGGGGAGACCCAGTACTTC.